This TCR beta chain was recovered during a study of T cells in Graves' hyperthyroidism and ophthalmopathy. This clonotype was observed at least ten times. From RNA transcripts, TCR beta CDR3 regions were amplified. With the HTBI primer set, the TCR CDR3 went through a first round of RT-PCR. TCRdb reanalysed the multiplex PCR reads using MiXCR and keeps one entry per CDR3 protein. The sample consists of 450,000 to 550,000 distinct CDR3 sequences, roughly a quarter of them appearing once. CDR3 length equals 13 residues. CDR1 is MNHEY and CDR2 is SMNVEV in the germline V gene (reference sequence). After removal of 8 bases from V and 5 bases from J, the junction contained 5 bases not matched to a gene.

Sample: blood. This TCR came from a woman in her 30s with Graves' ophthalmopathy. The chain links TRBV27 to TRBJ2-2; 7 positions agree with TRBD1. The chain's CDR3 is CASADRATGELFF. As DNA, the CDR3 is TGTGCCAGCGCAGACAGGGCGACCGGGGAGCTGTTTTTT.